This T cell receptor (beta chain) was recorded in a study of T cell changes during pregnancy in multiple sclerosis. Germline CDR1 reads SGHTA; CDR2 reads FQGNSA. V gave up 4 bases and J gave up 2 bases; unmatched junction bases: 6. The CDR3 is 15 amino acids. Clones were sequenced by immunoSEQ multiplex PCR, and TCRdb holds only the in-frame ones, with some missing. The table lists 50,000 or so clones, over 90% of them singletons, with approximately 0.29% in the top ten. Here the sequenced sample was CD4+ T cells from peripheral blood mononuclear cells, taken in the second trimester of pregnancy. The V and J genes are TRBV7-2 and TRBJ2-3, with TRBD2 matching 7 bases. The clonotype originates from a female donor with multiple sclerosis, enrolled in a pregnancy study. CDR3 in amino acids: CASSSPGTNTDTQYF. The CDR3 DNA is TGTGCCAGCAGCTCCCCCGGGACTAACACAGATACGCAGTATTTT.